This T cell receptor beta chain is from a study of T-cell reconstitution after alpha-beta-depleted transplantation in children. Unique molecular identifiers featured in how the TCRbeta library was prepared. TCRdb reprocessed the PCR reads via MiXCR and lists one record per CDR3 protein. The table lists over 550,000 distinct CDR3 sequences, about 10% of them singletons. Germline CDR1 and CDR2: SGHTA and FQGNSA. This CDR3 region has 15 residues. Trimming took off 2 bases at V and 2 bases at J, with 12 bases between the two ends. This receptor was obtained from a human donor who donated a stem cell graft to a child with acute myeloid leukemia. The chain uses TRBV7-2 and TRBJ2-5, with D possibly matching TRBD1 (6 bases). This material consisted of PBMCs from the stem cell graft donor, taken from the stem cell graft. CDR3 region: CASSLSAGQQETQYF. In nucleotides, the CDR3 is TGTGCCAGCAGCTTATCGGCAGGACAGCAAGAGACCCAGTACTTC.